This TCR beta chain was retrieved from a study of blood T cell repertoires in COVID-19. Study details: COVID-19 samples from acute and convalescent phases originated in the United States, Italy and Spain. The analysed material was cDNA or gDNA that came from T cells, B-cell-depleted T cells, or PBMCs.

Original handling: Scientists estimated how many nucleated cells there were by amplifying reference gene primers. The data were produced by immunoSEQ multiplex PCR, yet TCRdb's version contains in-frame clones alone and is incomplete. That table furnishes V, J and clone size, whereas the DNA furnished D and trimming. The sample contains fewer than 250,000 clones, 85% to 90% of which appear only once. Germline CDR1 and CDR2: SNHLY and FYNNEI. The CDR3 totals 15 residues. The V gene end was trimmed by 5 bases and the J gene end by 0 bases; junction bases not matched to a gene: 6. V usage is TRBV2 and J usage is TRBJ1-1, with TRBD1 matching over 7 bases. The TCR sequence derives from a man under 40 with COVID-19, enrolled during active disease. The specimen was peripheral blood. CDR3 residues: CASSYWRGLNTEAFF. The CDR3 DNA follows: TGTGCCAGCAGTTATTGGAGGGGGCTGAACACTGAAGCTTTCTTT.